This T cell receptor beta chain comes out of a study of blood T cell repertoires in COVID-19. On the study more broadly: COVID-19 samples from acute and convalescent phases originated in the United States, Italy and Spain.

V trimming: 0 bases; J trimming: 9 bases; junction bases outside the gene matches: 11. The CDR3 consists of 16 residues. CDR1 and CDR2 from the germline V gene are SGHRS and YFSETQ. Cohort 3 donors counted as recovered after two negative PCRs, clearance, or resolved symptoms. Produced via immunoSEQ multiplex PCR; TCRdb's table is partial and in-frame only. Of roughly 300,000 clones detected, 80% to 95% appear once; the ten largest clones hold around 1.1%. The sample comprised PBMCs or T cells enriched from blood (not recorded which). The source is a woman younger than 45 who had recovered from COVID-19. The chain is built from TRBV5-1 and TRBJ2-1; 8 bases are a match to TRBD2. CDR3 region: CASSLGVAGGTSEQFF. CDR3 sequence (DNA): TGCGCCAGCAGCTTGGGGGTTGCGGGAGGTACAAGTGAGCAGTTCTTC.